The clone carrying this TCR beta chain was seen repeatedly, ten times or more. There are 12 residues in the CDR3. Germline loops: CDR1 MDHEN, CDR2 SYDVKM. Trimming cost V 7 bases and J 8 bases, with 9 bases left between them. Amplification of TCR beta CDR3 regions was performed using RNA transcripts as template. With the HTBI primer set, the TCR CDR3 went through a first round of RT-PCR. MiXCR, applied by TCRdb to the multiplex PCR reads, yields one record per CDR3 protein. The sample gives around 520,000 distinct CDR3 sequences, 14% of which show up once; around 14% is in the top ten. The entry originates in a study of T cells in Graves' hyperthyroidism and ophthalmopathy. Whole-study context: Peripheral blood collection took place at initial diagnosis, before any treatment.

Patients showing uncontrolled infection, other autoimmune disease, pregnancy or lactation were ineligible. The sequencing input was blood. The chain employs TRBV28 and TRBJ1-6; unclear D gene. This clonotype was obtained from a woman aged 40 to 55 with Graves' hyperthyroidism. The CDR3 bases are TGTGCCAGCACCAACGGGGATTCACCCCTCCACTTT. Its translation: CASTNGDSPLHF.